Listed below are T cell receptor beta chains from one sample, sequenced in a study of vaccination and CD4 T cells after COVID-19. The antigens for these receptors are not known. TCRdb passed the PCR reads through MiXCR, listing each CDR3 protein once. The data show over 8,500 distinct CDR3 sequences, with over 25% seen just once and roughly 23% held by the top ten. The specimen sequenced was CD4+ T cells from blood, cultured in vitro. Every receptor here comes from a human donor in good health. Both conserved end residues are part of each CDR3. D genes are given only for firm matches. Clone sizes are given selectively: once, few, many, or a class where the clone is expanded.

J: TRBJ1-5
D: .
V: TRBV25-1
size: .
DNA: TGTGCCAGCAGTGACAAAACAGGGACCGGGGGAGCCCAGCATTTT
CDR3: CASSDKTGTGGAQHF

J: TRBJ1-1
D: .
V: TRBV7-8
size: .
DNA: TGTGCCAGCAGCTTAGCCGAGAACACTGAAGCTTTCTTT
CDR3: CASSLAENTEAFF

J: TRBJ1-2
D: TRBD1
V: TRBV4-3
size: .
DNA: TGCGCCAGCAGCCAAGGGACAGGGCGAGGGGGCTACACCTTC
CDR3: CASSQGTGRGGYTF

J: TRBJ2-3
D: .
V: TRBV4-2
size: .
DNA: TGTGCCAGCAGCCAAGAATCCGGGTCAGATGCGCAGTATTTT
CDR3: CASSQESGSDAQYF

J: TRBJ2-1
D: TRBD1
V: TRBV11-1
size: .
DNA: TGTGCCAGCAGCTCGCGACAGGGGGCCCGGTACAATGAGCAGTTCTTC
CDR3: CASSSRQGARYNEQFF

J: TRBJ1-4
D: .
V: TRBV4-2
size: .
DNA: TGTGCCAGCAGCCGCTACACAGGGCCCACAACTAATGAAAAACTGTTTTTT
CDR3: CASSRYTGPTTNEKLFF

J: TRBJ1-2
D: .
V: TRBV19
size: .
DNA: TGTGCCAGTAGTGTCGACAGGATAGCTAACTATGGCTACACCTTC
CDR3: CASSVDRIANYGYTF

J: TRBJ1-2
D: .
V: TRBV7-9
size: few
DNA: TGTGCCAGCAGCTCCCCTACCCCCCGGGGCTACACCTTC
CDR3: CASSSPTPRGYTF

J: TRBJ2-7
D: TRBD2
V: TRBV20-1
size: few
DNA: TGCAGTGCTAGAGCCCTAGCGGGAGGGACCTACGAGCAGTACTTC
CDR3: CSARALAGGTYEQYF

J: TRBJ2-7
D: .
V: TRBV4-1
size: .
DNA: TGCGCCAGCAGCCAAGATTGGCAGGGATTCGACGAGCAGTACTTC
CDR3: CASSQDWQGFDEQYF

J: TRBJ2-1
D: TRBD2
V: TRBV23-1
size: .
DNA: TGCGCCAGCAACCGACCGGGGAGTGACAGCGGGAGGCTTAGGTCCTACAATGAGCAGTTCTTC
CDR3: CASNRPGSDSGRLRSYNEQFF

J: TRBJ2-7
D: .
V: TRBV20-1
size: few
DNA: TGCAGTGCTAGAGATCTCTTTGTTGGAGGTTCCGAGCAGTACTTC
CDR3: CSARDLFVGGSEQYF

J: TRBJ2-5
D: TRBD1
V: TRBV3-1
size: .
DNA: TGTGCCAGCAGCTATACAGGGGACGAGGAGACCCAGTACTTC
CDR3: CASSYTGDEETQYF

J: TRBJ2-2
D: TRBD2
V: TRBV7-3
size: .
DNA: TGTGCCAGCAGCCCTGGAGCGGGAGCAGGTACCGGGGAGCTGTTTTTT
CDR3: CASSPGAGAGTGELFF

J: TRBJ2-5
D: .
V: TRBV19
size: .
DNA: TGTGCCAGTAGTATCTCTGGCAGAGAGACCCAGTACTTC
CDR3: CASSISGRETQYF

J: TRBJ1-1
D: TRBD1
V: TRBV30
size: .
DNA: TGTGCCTGGAGTCCGACGGACAGGCAAGAAGCTTTCTTT
CDR3: CAWSPTDRQEAFF

J: TRBJ1-2
D: .
V: TRBV19
size: .
DNA: TGTGCCAGTAGTATAAGTTGGTACGGGACGTATGGCTACACCTTC
CDR3: CASSISWYGTYGYTF

J: TRBJ1-6
D: .
V: TRBV4-3
size: .
DNA: TGCGCCAGCAGCCAAGAGGCGTTCGGACACTGGGGTTCACCCCTCCACTTT
CDR3: CASSQEAFGHWGSPLHF

J: TRBJ1-6
D: .
V: TRBV19
size: .
DNA: TGTGCCAGTAGTACCCCAGGATCACCCCTCCACTTT
CDR3: CASSTPGSPLHF

J: TRBJ1-5
D: .
V: TRBV6-1
size: .
DNA: TGTGCCAGCAACCACCACGACAGAATGCATCAGCCCCAGCATTTT
CDR3: CASNHHDRMHQPQHF

J: TRBJ2-1
D: TRBD2
V: TRBV19
size: .
DNA: TGTGCCAGTATCCAAACTAGCGGACCCTACAATGAGCAGTTCTTC
CDR3: CASIQTSGPYNEQFF

J: TRBJ2-1
D: .
V: TRBV24-1
size: .
DNA: TGTGCCACCAGTGATTTCCGGGGTGAAGTCTCCTACAATGAGCAGTTCTTC
CDR3: CATSDFRGEVSYNEQFF

J: TRBJ1-4
D: TRBD1
V: TRBV6-1
size: .
DNA: TGTGCCAGCAGTGAAGGGTACGGGACAGCTAATGAAAAACTGTTTTTT
CDR3: CASSEGYGTANEKLFF

J: TRBJ2-1
D: TRBD1
V: TRBV18
size: .
DNA: TGTGCCAGCTCACCCGGGACAGGGGGCTGGAATGAGCAGTTCTTC
CDR3: CASSPGTGGWNEQFF

J: TRBJ1-4
D: TRBD1
V: TRBV20-1
size: .
DNA: TGCAGTGCTCCCAGGGAGGGGGCGGCTGAAAAACTGTTTTTT
CDR3: CSAPREGAAEKLFF

J: TRBJ2-5
D: TRBD2
V: TRBV12-3/TRBV12-4
size: few
DNA: TGTGCCAGCAGTTTTTCGGGGGGGCAAGAGACCCAGTACTTC
CDR3: CASSFSGGQETQYF

J: TRBJ2-3
D: .
V: TRBV7-9
size: few
DNA: TGTGCCAGCAGCTTAGGTGGGGGATACCCAACAGATACGCAGTATTTT
CDR3: CASSLGGGYPTDTQYF

J: TRBJ2-5
D: TRBD2
V: TRBV7-8
size: .
DNA: TGTGCCAGCAGCAGACTAGCGGAAGAGACCCAGTACTTC
CDR3: CASSRLAEETQYF

J: TRBJ1-2
D: .
V: TRBV18
size: .
DNA: TGTGCCAGCTCACCAGGGGGAGACCGACTTAACTATGGCTACACCTTC
CDR3: CASSPGGDRLNYGYTF

J: TRBJ1-5
D: TRBD1
V: TRBV7-2
size: .
DNA: TGTGCCAGCAGCTCCAGGACAGGGAACAATCAGCCCCAGCATTTT
CDR3: CASSSRTGNNQPQHF

J: TRBJ2-5
D: TRBD2
V: TRBV6-2/TRBV6-3
size: few
DNA: TGTGCCAGCAGTTACCTGATGACTAGCGGGACCCAAGAGACCCAGTACTTC
CDR3: CASSYLMTSGTQETQYF

J: TRBJ1-2
D: .
V: TRBV7-3
size: .
DNA: TGTGCCAGCGCCCGGGATGGTTATGGCTACACCTTC
CDR3: CASARDGYGYTF

J: TRBJ2-7
D: .
V: TRBV12-3/TRBV12-4
size: .
DNA: TGTGCCAGCTCTGAGACCCGCTACGAGCAGTACTTC
CDR3: CASSETRYEQYF

J: TRBJ2-5
D: .
V: TRBV5-1
size: few
DNA: TGCGCCAGCAGCCTTTCAGGGACACCCCAAGAGACCCAGTACTTC
CDR3: CASSLSGTPQETQYF

J: TRBJ2-5
D: .
V: TRBV12-3/TRBV12-4
size: .
DNA: TGTGCCAGCAGTTTAGGGTCCCAAGAGACCCAGTACTTC
CDR3: CASSLGSQETQYF

J: TRBJ2-1
D: TRBD2
V: TRBV20-1
size: .
DNA: TGCAGTGCTACACTTTGGCGGGGGAACAATGAGCAGTTCTTC
CDR3: CSATLWRGNNEQFF

J: TRBJ1-1
D: .
V: TRBV27
size: .
DNA: TGTGCCAGCAGTTTAGGCGGCTGGGAGAACACTGAAGCTTTCTTT
CDR3: CASSLGGWENTEAFF

J: TRBJ2-7
D: .
V: TRBV20-1
size: few
DNA: TGCAGTGCCGCTCCCCCCACCGGCCAGCAGCAGTACTTC
CDR3: CSAAPPTGQQQYF

J: TRBJ1-1
D: TRBD1
V: TRBV3-1
size: few
DNA: TGTGCCAGCAGCCAACGGGGACAGGGGAATACTGAAGCTTTCTTT
CDR3: CASSQRGQGNTEAFF

J: TRBJ2-5
D: TRBD2
V: TRBV20-1
size: .
DNA: TGCAGTATGTATGGGACTAGCGGGAGACTAAGGGAGACCCAGTACTTC
CDR3: CSMYGTSGRLRETQYF

J: TRBJ1-2
D: .
V: TRBV5-6
size: .
DNA: TGTGCCAGCAGCTTAGGGAGTAACTATGGCTACACCTTC
CDR3: CASSLGSNYGYTF

J: TRBJ1-6
D: TRBD1
V: TRBV27
size: .
DNA: TGTGCCAGCAGTTTATCGGCGACAGGGGGGAATTCACCCCTCCACTTT
CDR3: CASSLSATGGNSPLHF

J: TRBJ2-7
D: TRBD1
V: TRBV5-1
size: few
DNA: TGCGCCAGCAGCTTGGTCCCAGGGGGCTACGAGCAGTACTTC
CDR3: CASSLVPGGYEQYF

J: TRBJ2-1
D: TRBD2
V: TRBV6-2/TRBV6-3
size: .
DNA: TGTGCCAGCTGGCCCGCTAGCGGGGATTACAATGAGCAGTTCTTC
CDR3: CASWPASGDYNEQFF